This TCR beta chain comes out of a study of blood T cell repertoires in COVID-19. Method: immunoSEQ multiplex PCR; TCRdb's copy keeps in-frame clones and lacks some. The data show about 160,000 clones, with roughly 85% seen just once and less than 20% held by the top ten. Germline loops: CDR1 MNHEY, CDR2 SMNVEV (reference sequence). V was pared by 8 bases and J by 5 bases, with 22 bases between. CDR3 length equals 16 residues. This clone has a handful of counts. The TCR originated in a man aged 55 to 69 who had recovered from COVID-19. The sample was PBMCs or T cells enriched from blood (not recorded which). The chain combines TRBV27 with TRBJ1-5; D possibly corresponds to TRBD1 (6 bases). The CDR3 nucleotides read TGTGCCAGCCTGCCCAGGGGTAGAGTACGCGATCAGCCCCAGCATTTT. It translates to CASLPRGRVRDQPQHF.